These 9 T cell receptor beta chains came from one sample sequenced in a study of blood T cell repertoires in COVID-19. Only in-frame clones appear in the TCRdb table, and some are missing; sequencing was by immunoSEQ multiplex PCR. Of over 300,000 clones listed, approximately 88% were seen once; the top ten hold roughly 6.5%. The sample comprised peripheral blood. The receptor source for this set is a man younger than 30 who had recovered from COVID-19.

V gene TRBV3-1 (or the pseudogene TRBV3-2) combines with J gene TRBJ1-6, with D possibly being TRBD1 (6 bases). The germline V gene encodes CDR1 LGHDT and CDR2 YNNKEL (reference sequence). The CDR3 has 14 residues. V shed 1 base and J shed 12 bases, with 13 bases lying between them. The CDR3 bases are TGTGCCAGCAGCCAAGGGCAGGGGATCAGACCCCTCCACTTT. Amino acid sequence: CASSQGQGIRPLHF.

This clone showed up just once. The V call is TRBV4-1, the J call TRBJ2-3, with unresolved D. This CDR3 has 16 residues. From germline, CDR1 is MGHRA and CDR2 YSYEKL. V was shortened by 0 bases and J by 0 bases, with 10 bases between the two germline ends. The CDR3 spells CASSQEAGRSTDTQYF. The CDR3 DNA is TGCGCCAGCAGCCAAGAGGCAGGCCGAAGCACAGATACGCAGTATTTT.

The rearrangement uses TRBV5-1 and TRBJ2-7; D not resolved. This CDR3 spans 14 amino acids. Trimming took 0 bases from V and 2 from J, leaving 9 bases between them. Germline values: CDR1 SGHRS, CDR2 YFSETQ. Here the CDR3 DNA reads TGCGCCAGCAGCTTGGTACAGCCTGCCTACGAGCAGTACTTC. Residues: CASSLVQPAYEQYF.

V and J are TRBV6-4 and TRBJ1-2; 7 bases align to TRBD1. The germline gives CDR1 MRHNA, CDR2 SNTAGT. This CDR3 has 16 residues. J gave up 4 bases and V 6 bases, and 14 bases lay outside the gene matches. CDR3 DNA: TGTGCCAGCAGGCGGACTACAGGGGATGGGGTCTATGGCTACACCTTC. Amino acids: CASRRTTGDGVYGYTF.

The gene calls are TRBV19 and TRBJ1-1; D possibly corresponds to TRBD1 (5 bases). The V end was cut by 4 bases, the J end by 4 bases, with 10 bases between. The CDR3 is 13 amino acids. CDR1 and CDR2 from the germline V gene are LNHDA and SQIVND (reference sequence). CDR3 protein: CASSNTGITEAFF. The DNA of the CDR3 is TGTGCCAGTAGTAACACAGGAATCACTGAAGCTTTCTTT.

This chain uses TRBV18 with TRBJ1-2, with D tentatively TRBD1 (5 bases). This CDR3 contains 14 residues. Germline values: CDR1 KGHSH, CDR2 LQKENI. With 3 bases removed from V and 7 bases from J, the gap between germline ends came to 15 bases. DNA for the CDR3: TGTGCCAGCTCACCGTCAGGGCTTAGGGTTGGCTACACCTTC. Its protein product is CASSPSGLRVGYTF.

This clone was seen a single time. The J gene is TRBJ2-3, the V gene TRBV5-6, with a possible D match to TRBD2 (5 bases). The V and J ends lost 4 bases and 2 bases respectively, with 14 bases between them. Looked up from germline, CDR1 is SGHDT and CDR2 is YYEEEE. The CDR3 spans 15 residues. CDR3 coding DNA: TGTGCCAGCAGCCCTGAGTCACTAGTCACAGATACGCAGTATTTT. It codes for CASSPESLVTDTQYF.

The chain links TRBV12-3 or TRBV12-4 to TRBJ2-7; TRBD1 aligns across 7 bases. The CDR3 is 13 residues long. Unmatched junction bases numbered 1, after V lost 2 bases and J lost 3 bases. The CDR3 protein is CASSLPGGYEQYF. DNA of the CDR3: TGTGCCAGCAGTTTACCAGGGGGCTACGAGCAGTACTTC.

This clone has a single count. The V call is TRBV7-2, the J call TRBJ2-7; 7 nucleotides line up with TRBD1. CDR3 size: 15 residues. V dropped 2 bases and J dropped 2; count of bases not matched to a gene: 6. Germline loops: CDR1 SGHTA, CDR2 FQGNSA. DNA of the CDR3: TGTGCCAGCAGCTTATCCGTGACAGGGACCTACGAGCAGTACTTC. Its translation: CASSLSVTGTYEQYF. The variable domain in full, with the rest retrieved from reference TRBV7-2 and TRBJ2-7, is GAGVSQSPSNKVTEKGKDVELRCDPISGHTALYWYRQSLGQGLEFLIYFQGNSAPDKSGLPSDRFSAERTGGSVSTLTIQRTQQEDSAVYLCASSLSVTGTYEQYFGPGTRLTVT.